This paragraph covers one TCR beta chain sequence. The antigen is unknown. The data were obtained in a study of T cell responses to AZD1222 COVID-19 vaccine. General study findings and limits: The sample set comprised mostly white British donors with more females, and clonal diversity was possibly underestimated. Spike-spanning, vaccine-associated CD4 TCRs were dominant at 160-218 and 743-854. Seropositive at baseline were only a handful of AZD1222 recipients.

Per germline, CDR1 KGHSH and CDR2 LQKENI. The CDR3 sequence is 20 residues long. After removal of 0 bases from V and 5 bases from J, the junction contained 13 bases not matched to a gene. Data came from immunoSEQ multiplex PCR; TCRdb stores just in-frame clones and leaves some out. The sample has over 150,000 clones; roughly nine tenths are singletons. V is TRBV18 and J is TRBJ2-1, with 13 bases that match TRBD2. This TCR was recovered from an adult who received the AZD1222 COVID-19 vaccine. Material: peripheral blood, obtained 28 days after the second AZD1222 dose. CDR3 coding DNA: TGTGCCAGCTCACCACCAGTCGAACTAGCGGGAGGGTTTGGGGACAATGAGCAGTTCTTC. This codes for CASSPPVELAGGFGDNEQFF.